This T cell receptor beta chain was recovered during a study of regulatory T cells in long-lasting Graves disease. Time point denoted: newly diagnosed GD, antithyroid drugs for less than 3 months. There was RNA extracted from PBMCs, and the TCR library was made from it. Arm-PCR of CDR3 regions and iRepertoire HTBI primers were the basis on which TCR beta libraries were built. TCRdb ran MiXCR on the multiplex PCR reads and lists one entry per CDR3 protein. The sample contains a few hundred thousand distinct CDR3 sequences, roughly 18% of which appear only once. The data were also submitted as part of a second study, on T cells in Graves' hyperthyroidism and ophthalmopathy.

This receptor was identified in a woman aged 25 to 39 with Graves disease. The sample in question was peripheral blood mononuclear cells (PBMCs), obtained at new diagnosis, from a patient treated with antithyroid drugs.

The CDR3 bases are TGTGCCAGCAGTGAAAAGACGGGGGCAGTCTACGAGCAGTACTTC. Protein sequence: CASSEKTGAVYEQYF. The V and J genes are TRBV2 and TRBJ2-7; perhaps D is TRBD1 or TRBD2 (6 bases each). The CDR3 length is 15 residues. The ends were cut back, 2 bases at V and 3 bases at J, with 14 bases in the middle. The germline V gene has CDR1 SNHLY and CDR2 FYNNEI. Based on the CDR3 plus reference TRBV2 and TRBJ2-7, the full variable domain is EPEVTQTPSHQVTQMGQEVILRCVPISNHLYFYWYRQILGQKVEFLVSFYNNEISEKSEIFDDQFSVERPDGSNFTLKIRSTKLEDSAMYFCASSEKTGAVYEQYFGPGTRLTVT.